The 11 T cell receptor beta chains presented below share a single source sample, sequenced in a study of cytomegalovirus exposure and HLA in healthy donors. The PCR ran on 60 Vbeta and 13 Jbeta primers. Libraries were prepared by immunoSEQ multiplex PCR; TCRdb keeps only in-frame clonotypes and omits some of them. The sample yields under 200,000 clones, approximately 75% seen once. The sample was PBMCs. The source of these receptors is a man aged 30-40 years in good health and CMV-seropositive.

CDR3 residues: CATSPDRSNQPQHF. In nucleotides, the CDR3 is TGTGCCACCAGTCCCGACAGAAGCAATCAGCCCCAGCATTTT. The chain combines TRBV15 with TRBJ1-5; tentatively, D is TRBD1 (5 bases). Trimming took off 6 bases at V and 1 base at J, with 10 bases between the two ends. The V gene's germline CDR1 is LNHNV and CDR2 YYDKDF (reference sequence). This CDR3 region has 14 residues.

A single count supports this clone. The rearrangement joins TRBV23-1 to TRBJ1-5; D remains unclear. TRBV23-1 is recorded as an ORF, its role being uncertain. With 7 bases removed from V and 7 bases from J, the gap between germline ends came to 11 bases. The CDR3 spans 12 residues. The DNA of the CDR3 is TGCGCCAGCACCCCGGGTTACCAGCCCCAGCATTTT. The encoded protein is CASTPGYQPQHF.

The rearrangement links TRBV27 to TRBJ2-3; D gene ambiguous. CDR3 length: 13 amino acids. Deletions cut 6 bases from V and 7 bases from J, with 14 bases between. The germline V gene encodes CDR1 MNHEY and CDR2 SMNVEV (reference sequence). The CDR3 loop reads CASSPRTIHTQYF. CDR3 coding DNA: TGTGCCAGCAGCCCTCGAACTATTCATACGCAGTATTTT.

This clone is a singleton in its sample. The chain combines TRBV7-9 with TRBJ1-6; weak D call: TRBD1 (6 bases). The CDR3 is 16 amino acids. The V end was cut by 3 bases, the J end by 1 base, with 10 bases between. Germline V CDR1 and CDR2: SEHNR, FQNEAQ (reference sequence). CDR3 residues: CASSLARGSYNSPLHF. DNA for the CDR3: TGTGCCAGCAGCTTGGCCAGGGGATCCTATAATTCACCCCTCCACTTT.

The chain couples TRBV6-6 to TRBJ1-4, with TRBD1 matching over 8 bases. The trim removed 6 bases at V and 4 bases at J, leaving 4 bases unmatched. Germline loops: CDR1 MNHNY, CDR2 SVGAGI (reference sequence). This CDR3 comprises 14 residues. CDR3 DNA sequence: TGTGCCAGCAGCTCGGGACAGGTTAATGAAAAACTGTTTTTT. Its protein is CASSSGQVNEKLFF.

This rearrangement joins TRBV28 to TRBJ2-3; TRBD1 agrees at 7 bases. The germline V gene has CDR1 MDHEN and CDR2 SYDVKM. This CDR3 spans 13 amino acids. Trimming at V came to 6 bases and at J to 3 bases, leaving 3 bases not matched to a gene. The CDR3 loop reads CASRRQGTDTQYF. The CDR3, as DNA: TGTGCCAGCAGGAGACAGGGTACAGATACGCAGTATTTT.

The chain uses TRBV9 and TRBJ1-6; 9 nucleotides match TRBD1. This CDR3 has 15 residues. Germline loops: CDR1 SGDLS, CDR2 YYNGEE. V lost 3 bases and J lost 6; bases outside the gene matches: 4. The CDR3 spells CASSETGQGNSPLHF. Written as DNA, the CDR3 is TGTGCCAGCAGCGAGACGGGACAGGGTAATTCACCCCTCCACTTT. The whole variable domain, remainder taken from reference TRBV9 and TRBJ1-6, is DSGVTQTPKHLITATGQRVTLRCSPRSGDLSVYWYQQSLDQGLQFLIQYYNGEERAKGNILERFSAQQFPDLHSELNLSSLELGDSALYFCASSETGQGNSPLHFGNGTRLTVT.

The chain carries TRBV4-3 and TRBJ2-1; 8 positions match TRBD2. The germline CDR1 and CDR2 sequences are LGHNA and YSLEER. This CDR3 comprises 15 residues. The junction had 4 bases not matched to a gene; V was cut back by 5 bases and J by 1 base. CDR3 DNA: TGCGCCAGCAGCTCCAGACTAGCGTCCTACAATGAGCAGTTCTTC. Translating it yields CASSSRLASYNEQFF.

The CDR3 spells CAGTGVNSPLHF. In DNA form, the CDR3 reads TGTGCCGGGACAGGGGTAAATTCACCCCTCCACTTT. The rearrangement joins TRBV6-1 to TRBJ1-6; 10 bases are shared with TRBD1. The germline CDR1 and CDR2 sequences are MNHNS and SASEGT. V was pared by 11 bases and J by 7 bases, with 2 bases of the junction left unmatched. The CDR3 contains 12 residues.

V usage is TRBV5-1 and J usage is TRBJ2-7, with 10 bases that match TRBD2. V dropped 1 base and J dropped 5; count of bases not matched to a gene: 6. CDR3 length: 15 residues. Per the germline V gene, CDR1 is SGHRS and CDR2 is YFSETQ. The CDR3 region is CASSLSGGAGNEQYF. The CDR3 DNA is TGCGCCAGCAGCTTGAGCGGGGGGGCAGGAAACGAGCAGTACTTC.

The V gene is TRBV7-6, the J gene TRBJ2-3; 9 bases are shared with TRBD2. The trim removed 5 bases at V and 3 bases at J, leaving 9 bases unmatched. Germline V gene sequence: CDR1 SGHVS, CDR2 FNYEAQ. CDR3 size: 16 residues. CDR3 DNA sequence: TGTGCCAGCAGCCGATCGGCGGGGGGGCTTACAGATACGCAGTATTTT. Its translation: CASSRSAGGLTDTQYF.